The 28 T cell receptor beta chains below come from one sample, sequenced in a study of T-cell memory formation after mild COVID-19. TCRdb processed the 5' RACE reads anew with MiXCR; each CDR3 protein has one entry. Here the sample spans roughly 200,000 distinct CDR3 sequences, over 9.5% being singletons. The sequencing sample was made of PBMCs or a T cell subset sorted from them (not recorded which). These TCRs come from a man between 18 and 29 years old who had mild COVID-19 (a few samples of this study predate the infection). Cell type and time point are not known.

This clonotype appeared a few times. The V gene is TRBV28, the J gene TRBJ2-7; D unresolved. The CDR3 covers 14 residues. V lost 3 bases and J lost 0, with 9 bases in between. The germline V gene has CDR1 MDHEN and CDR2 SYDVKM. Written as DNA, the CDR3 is TGTGCCAGCAGTTTTGGTGGCAGCTCCTACGAGCAGTACGTC. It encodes CASSFGGSSYEQYV.

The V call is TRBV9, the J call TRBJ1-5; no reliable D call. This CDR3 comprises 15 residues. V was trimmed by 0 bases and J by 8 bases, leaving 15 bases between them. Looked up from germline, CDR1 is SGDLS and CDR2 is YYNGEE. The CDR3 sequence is CASSVEGRVDKPQHF. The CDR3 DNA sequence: TGTGCCAGCAGCGTAGAAGGGCGGGTGGATAAGCCCCAGCATTTT.

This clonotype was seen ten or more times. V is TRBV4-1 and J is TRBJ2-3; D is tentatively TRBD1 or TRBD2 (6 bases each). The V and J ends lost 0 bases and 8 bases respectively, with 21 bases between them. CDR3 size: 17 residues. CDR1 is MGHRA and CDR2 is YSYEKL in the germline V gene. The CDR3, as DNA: TGCGCCAGCAGCCAAGAACCCCCCCCATCGGGGGCCGGTACGCAGTATTTT. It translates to CASSQEPPPSGAGTQYF.

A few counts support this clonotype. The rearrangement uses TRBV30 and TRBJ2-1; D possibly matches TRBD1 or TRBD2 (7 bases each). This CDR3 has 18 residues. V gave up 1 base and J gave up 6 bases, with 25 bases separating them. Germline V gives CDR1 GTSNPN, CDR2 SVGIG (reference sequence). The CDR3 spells CAWSGRGRRRLAVNEQFF. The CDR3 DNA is TGTGCCTGGAGTGGGAGGGGGCGCCGACGACTAGCAGTCAATGAGCAGTTCTTC.

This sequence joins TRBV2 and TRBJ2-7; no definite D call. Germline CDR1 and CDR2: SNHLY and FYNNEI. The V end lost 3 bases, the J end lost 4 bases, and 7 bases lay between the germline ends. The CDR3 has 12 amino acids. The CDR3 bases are TGTGCCAGCAGTGACCAGTCTTACGAGCAGTACGTC. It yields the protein CASSDQSYEQYV.

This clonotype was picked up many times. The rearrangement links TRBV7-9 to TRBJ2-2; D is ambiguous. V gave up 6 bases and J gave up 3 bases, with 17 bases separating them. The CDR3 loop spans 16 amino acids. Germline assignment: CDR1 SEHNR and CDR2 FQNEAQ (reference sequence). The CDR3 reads CASRKNRDGDTGELFF. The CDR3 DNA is TGTGCCAGCAGGAAAAACCGAGACGGCGACACCGGGGAGCTGTTTTTT.

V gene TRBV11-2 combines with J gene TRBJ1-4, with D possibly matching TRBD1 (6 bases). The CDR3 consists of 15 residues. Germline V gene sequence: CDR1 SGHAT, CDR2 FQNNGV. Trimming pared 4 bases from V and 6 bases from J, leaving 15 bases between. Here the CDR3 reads CASSSRGGLDEKLFF. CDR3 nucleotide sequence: TGTGCCAGCAGCTCCAGGGGAGGACTAGATGAAAAACTGTTTTTT.

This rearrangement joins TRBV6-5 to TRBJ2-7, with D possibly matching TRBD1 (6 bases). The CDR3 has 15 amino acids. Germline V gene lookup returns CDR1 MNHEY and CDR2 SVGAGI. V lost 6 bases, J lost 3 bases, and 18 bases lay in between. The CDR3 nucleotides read TGTGCCAGCAGCGCATCCTCGGGGACACACTACGAGCAGTACGTC. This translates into CASSASSGTHYEQYV.

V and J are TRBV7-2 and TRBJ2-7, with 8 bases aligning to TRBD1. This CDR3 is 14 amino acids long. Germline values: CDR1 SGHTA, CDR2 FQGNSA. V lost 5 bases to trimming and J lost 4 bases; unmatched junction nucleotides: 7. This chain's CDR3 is CASSTRQGWYEQYF. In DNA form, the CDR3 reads TGTGCCAGCAGCACCCGACAGGGGTGGTACGAGCAGTACTTC.

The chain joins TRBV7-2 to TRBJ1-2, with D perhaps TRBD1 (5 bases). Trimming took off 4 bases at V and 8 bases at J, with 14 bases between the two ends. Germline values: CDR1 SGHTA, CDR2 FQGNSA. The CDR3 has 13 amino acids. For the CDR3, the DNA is TGTGCCAGCAGCTGGGAGGGGATGAGGGGCTACACCTTC. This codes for CASSWEGMRGYTF.

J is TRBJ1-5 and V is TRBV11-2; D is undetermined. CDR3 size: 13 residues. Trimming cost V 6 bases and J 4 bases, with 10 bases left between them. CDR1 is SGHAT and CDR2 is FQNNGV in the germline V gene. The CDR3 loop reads CASSTVANQPQHF. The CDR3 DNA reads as TGTGCCAGCAGTACAGTGGCAAATCAGCCCCAGCATTTT.

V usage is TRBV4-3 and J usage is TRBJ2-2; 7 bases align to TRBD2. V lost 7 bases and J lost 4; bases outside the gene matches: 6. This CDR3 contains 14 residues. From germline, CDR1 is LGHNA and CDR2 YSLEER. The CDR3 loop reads CASTHGGSTGELFF. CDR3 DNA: TGCGCCAGCACTCACGGGGGGTCCACCGGGGAGCTGTTTTTT.

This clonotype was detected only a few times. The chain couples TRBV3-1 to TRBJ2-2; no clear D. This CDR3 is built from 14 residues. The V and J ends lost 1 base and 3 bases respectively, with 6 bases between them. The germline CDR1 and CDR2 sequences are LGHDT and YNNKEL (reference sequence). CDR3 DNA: TGTGCCAGCAGCCAAGGGCACGACACCGGGGAGCTGTTTTTT. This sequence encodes CASSQGHDTGELFF.

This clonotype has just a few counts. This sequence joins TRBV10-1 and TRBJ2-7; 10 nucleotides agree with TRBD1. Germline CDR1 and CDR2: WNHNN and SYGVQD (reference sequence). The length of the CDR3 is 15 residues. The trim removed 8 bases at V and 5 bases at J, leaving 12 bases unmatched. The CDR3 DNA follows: TGCGCCAGCTTGCGACCGGGACAGGGGATCCACGAGCAGTACGTC. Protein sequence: CASLRPGQGIHEQYV.

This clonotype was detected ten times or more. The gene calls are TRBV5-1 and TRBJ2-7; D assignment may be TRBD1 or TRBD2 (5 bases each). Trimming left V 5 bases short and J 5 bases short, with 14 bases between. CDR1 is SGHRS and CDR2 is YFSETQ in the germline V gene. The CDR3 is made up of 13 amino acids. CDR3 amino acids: CASRLGDGNEQYF. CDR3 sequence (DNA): TGCGCCAGCAGACTAGGGGACGGAAACGAGCAGTACTTC.

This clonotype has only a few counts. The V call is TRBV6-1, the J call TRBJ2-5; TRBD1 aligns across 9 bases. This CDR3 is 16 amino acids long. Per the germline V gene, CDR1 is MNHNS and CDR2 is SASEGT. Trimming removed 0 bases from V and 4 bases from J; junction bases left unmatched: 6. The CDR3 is CASSEAADRGGETQYF. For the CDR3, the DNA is TGTGCCAGCAGTGAAGCCGCGGACAGGGGTGGAGAGACCCAGTACTTC.

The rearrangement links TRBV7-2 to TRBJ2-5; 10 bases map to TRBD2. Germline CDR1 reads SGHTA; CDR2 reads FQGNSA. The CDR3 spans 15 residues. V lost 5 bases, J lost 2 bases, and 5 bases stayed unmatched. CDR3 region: CASSATSGVQETQYF. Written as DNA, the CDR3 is TGTGCCAGCAGCGCTACTAGCGGGGTTCAAGAGACCCAGTACTTC.

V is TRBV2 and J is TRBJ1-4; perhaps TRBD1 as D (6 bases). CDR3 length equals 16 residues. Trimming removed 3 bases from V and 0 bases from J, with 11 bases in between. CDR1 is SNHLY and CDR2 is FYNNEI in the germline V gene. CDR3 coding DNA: TGTGCCAGCAGTGAGTGGACAGAACCAACTAATGAAAAACTGTTTTTT. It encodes CASSEWTEPTNEKLFF.

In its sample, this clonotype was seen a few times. The CDR3 sequence: CASSQETSGRQTQYF. The CDR3 DNA sequence: TGCGCCAGCAGCCAAGAGACCAGCGGGCGCCAGACCCAGTACTTC. The rearrangement uses TRBV4-3 and TRBJ2-5; tentatively, D is TRBD2 (6 bases). The CDR3 loop spans 15 amino acids. The V and J ends lost 0 bases and 6 bases respectively, with 14 bases between them. From germline, CDR1 is LGHNA and CDR2 YSLEER.

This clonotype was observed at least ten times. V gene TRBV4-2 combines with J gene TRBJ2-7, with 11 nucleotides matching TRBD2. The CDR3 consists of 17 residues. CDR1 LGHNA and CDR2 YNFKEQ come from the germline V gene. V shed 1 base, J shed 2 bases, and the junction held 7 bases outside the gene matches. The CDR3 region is CASSQAAHSGGAYEQYF. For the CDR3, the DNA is TGTGCCAGCAGCCAAGCCGCCCATAGCGGGGGGGCCTACGAGCAGTACTTC.

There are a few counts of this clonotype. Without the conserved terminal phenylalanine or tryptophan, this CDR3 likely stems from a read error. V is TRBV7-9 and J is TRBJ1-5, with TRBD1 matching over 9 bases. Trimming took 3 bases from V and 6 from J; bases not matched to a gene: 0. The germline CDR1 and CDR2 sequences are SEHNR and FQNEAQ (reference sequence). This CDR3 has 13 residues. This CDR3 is CASSLTGGQPQHL. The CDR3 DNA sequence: TGTGCCAGCAGCTTGACAGGGGGTCAGCCCCAGCATCTT.

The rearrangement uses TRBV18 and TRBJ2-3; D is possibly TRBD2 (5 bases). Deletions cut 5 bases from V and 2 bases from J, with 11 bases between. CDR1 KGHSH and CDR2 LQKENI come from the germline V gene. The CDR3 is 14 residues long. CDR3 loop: CASSILGITDTQYF. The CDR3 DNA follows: TGTGCCAGCTCAATACTAGGGATCACAGATACGCAGTATTTT.

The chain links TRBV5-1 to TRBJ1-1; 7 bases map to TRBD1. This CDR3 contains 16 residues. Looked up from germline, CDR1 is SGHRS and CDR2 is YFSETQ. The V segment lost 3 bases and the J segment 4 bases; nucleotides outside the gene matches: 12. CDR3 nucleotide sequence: TGCGCCAGCAGCTCCCAACAGGGGTATCCCCCCACTGAAGCTTTCTTT. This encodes CASSSQQGYPPTEAFF. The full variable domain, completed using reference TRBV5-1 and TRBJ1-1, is KAGVTQTPRYLIKTRGQQVTLSCSPISGHRSVSWYQQTPGQGLQFLFEYFSETQRNKGNFPGRFSGRQFSNSRSEMNVSTLELGDSALYLCASSSQQGYPPTEAFFGQGTRLTVV.

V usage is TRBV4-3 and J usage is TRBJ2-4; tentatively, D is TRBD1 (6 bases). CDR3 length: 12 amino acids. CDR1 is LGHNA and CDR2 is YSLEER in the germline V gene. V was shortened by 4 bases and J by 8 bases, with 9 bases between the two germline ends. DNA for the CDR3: TGCGCCAGCAGCCCCGAGGGGGACATTCAGTACTTC. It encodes CASSPEGDIQYF.

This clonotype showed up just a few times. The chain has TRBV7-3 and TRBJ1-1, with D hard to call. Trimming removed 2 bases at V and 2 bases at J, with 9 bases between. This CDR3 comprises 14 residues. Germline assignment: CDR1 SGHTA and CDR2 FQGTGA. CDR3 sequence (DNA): TGTGCCAGCAGCTTAGACCCGGCTAACACTGAAGCTTTCTTT. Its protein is CASSLDPANTEAFF.

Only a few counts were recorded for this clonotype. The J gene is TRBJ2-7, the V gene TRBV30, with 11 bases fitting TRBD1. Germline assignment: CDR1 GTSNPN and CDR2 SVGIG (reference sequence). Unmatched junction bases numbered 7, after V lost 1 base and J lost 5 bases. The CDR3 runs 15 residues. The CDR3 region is CAWSAGTGGVDEQYF. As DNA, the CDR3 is TGTGCCTGGAGTGCCGGGACAGGGGGTGTCGACGAGCAGTACTTC.

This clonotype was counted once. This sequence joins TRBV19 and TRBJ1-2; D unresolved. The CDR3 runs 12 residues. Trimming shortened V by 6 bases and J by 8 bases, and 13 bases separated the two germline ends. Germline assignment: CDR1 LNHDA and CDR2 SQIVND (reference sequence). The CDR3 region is CASSGRRVGYTF. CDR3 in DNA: TGTGCCAGTAGCGGACGGAGGGTAGGCTACACCTTC.

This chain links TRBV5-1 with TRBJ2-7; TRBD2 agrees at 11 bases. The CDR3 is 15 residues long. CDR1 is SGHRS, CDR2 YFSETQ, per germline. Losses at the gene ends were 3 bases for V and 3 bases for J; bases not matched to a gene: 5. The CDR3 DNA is TGCGCCAGCAGCTGGGGGACTAGCGGATTCTACGAGCAGTACTTC. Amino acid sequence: CASSWGTSGFYEQYF.